One sample yielded the 17 T cell receptor beta chains listed below, sequenced in a study of blood T cell repertoires in COVID-19 (TCRdb year 2020). Library preparation was by the immunoSEQ multiplex PCR assay. TCRdb mirrors the immuneACCESS table, restricted to in-frame sequences. Some clones are absent from its copies; in checked studies, under half trace to an unresolved V gene, and the reason for the others is unknown. This sample comprises 200,000 to 300,000 clones, roughly 87% of them detected only once. 0.8% of the sample belongs to the ten largest clones. Material: peripheral blood. These receptors all stem from a woman aged 30 to 39 with acute or convalescent COVID-19.

This rearrangement joins TRBV30 to TRBJ2-5, with 8 bases identical to TRBD2. The junction had 6 bases not matched to a gene; V was cut back by 5 bases and J by 4 bases. This CDR3 spans 13 amino acids. Germline CDR1 and CDR2: GTSNPN and SVGIG (reference sequence). CDR3 nucleotide sequence: TGTGCCTGGTCCCGTAGCGGGACAGAGACCCAGTACTTC. Encoded protein: CAWSRSGTETQYF.

This chain uses TRBV10-3 with TRBJ2-1; 7 bases are shared with TRBD1. The CDR3 has 16 residues. Per the germline V gene, CDR1 is ENHRY and CDR2 is SYGVKD. J gave up 4 bases and V 6 bases, and 12 bases lay outside the gene matches. The CDR3 DNA sequence: TGTGCCATCAGATTCTATTGGGACAGAAATTACAATGAGCAGTTCTTC. Its translation is CAIRFYWDRNYNEQFF.

This rearrangement joins TRBV6-2 or TRBV6-3 to TRBJ2-1, with 10 bases lining up with TRBD2. From germline, CDR1 is MNHEY and CDR2 SVGEGT. The V and J ends lost 2 bases and 4 bases, in that order; junction bases with no gene match: 8. The CDR3 runs to 17 residues. The chain's CDR3 is CASSYTPTSGTYNEQFF. CDR3 bases: TGTGCCAGCAGTTACACCCCAACTAGCGGGACTTACAATGAGCAGTTCTTC.

The chain recombines TRBV19 with TRBJ1-2; D is ambiguous. The germline V gene encodes CDR1 LNHDA and CDR2 SQIVND (reference sequence). V was cut by 7 bases and J by 3 bases, with 6 bases left in between. The CDR3 contains 11 residues. For the CDR3, the DNA is TGTGCCAGTAAGAGAGACTATGGCTACACCTTC. It specifies CASKRDYGYTF.

As for this clone: The same CDR3 can be traced to other DNA sequences in this sample. The chain links TRBV9 to TRBJ2-5, with 10 bases fitting TRBD2. J gave up 1 base and V 0 bases, and 3 bases lay outside the gene matches. CDR1 and CDR2 from the germline V gene are SGDLS and YYNGEE. The CDR3 is made up of 16 amino acids. CDR3 loop: CASSVGTSGIQETQYF. The CDR3 nucleotides are TGTGCCAGCAGCGTAGGGACTAGCGGAATCCAAGAGACCCAGTACTTC.

This clone was observed once. The rearrangement joins TRBV7-8 to TRBJ2-1, with 8 bases matching TRBD1. The CDR3 has 16 residues. The trim removed 1 base at V and 3 bases at J, leaving 5 bases unmatched. CDR1 SGHVS and CDR2 FQNEAQ come from the germline V gene. The CDR3: CASSLGAGGGYNEQFF. CDR3 coding DNA: TGTGCCAGCAGCTTAGGGGCAGGGGGCGGCTACAATGAGCAGTTCTTC.

This clone has a single count. The genes are TRBV5-6 and TRBJ1-4; D perhaps matches TRBD1 (5 bases). This CDR3 is built from 15 residues. The ends were cut back, 3 bases at V and 8 bases at J, with 17 bases in the middle. From germline, CDR1 is SGHDT and CDR2 YYEEEE. DNA of the CDR3: TGTGCCAGCAGCTGGGGGGTGCGTAGGGAAGAAAAACTGTTTTTT. Residues: CASSWGVRREEKLFF.

The V and J genes are TRBV15 and TRBJ2-1; 9 nucleotides agree with TRBD2. J lost 5 bases, V lost 1 base, and 6 bases had no gene match. The CDR3 has 16 residues. CDR1 is LNHNV and CDR2 is YYDKDF in the germline V gene (reference sequence). The CDR3: CATSRVRTSVDNEQFF. The DNA for the CDR3 is TGTGCCACCAGCAGAGTACGGACTAGCGTTGACAATGAGCAGTTCTTC.

The chain has TRBV6-1 and TRBJ1-2; a weak D match, TRBD1 (6 bases). The germline V gene has CDR1 MNHNS and CDR2 SASEGT. This CDR3 spans 12 amino acids. Trimming left V 7 bases short and J 3 bases short, with 9 bases between. The CDR3 coding sequence is TGTGCCAGCAAAGCAGGGGACTATGGCTACACCTTC. This translates into CASKAGDYGYTF.

The chain carries TRBV29-1 and TRBJ2-7; 12 bases agree with TRBD1. This CDR3 comprises 16 residues. V gave up 1 base and J gave up 5 bases; unmatched junction bases: 9. From germline, CDR1 is SQVTM and CDR2 ANQGSEA. In DNA form, the CDR3 reads TGCAGCGTTGAAGGCCGGGGACAGGGGGCGCGGGACGAGCAGTACTTC. Amino acids: CSVEGRGQGARDEQYF.

The CDR3: CAPMSFQLYEQYF. Written as DNA, the CDR3 is TGTGCCCCGATGAGTTTCCAACTTTACGAGCAGTACTTC. The chain is built from TRBV6-1 and TRBJ2-7, with D unresolved. V was pared by 11 bases and J by 4 bases, with 18 bases between. CDR1 and CDR2 from the germline V gene are MNHNS and SASEGT. This CDR3 comprises 13 residues.

The rearrangement links TRBV15 to TRBJ2-7, with TRBD2 matching over 8 bases. In germline, CDR1 is LNHNV, CDR2 YYDKDF (reference sequence). Trimming removed 4 bases from V and 2 bases from J; junction bases left unmatched: 10. The CDR3 is 16 residues long. CDR3 sequence: CATSTPSIAGTYEQYF. The CDR3 bases are TGTGCCACCAGCACCCCTAGCATAGCGGGGACCTACGAGCAGTACTTC.

This sequence joins TRBV30 and TRBJ1-6, with D uncertain. This CDR3 contains 16 residues. The V gene lost 5 bases and the J gene lost 0 bases, with 14 bases spanning the gap. The germline V gene has CDR1 GTSNPN and CDR2 SVGIG (reference sequence). The CDR3 loop reads CAWGDKASSYNSPLHF. In DNA form, the CDR3 reads TGTGCCTGGGGAGACAAGGCTAGCTCCTATAATTCACCCCTCCACTTT.

The V and J genes are TRBV10-1 and TRBJ2-1; a weak D match, TRBD2 (6 bases). CDR1 WNHNN and CDR2 SYGVQD come from the germline V gene (reference sequence). The CDR3 has 14 residues. The V gene lost 11 bases and the J gene lost 8 bases, with 22 bases spanning the gap. DNA for the CDR3: TGCGCCTCCTCCGAGACGGGAGTCACCTATGAGCAGTTCTTC. This gives the protein CASSETGVTYEQFF.

As for this clone: Other DNA sequences from this sample encode an identical CDR3 as well. The rearrangement uses TRBV2 and TRBJ1-1; TRBD1 is a possible D gene (6 bases). Germline CDR1 SNHLY, CDR2 FYNNEI. V dropped 8 bases and J dropped 3 bases, with 13 bases sitting between them. This CDR3 region has 13 residues. The CDR3 DNA sequence: TGTGCCAGCGGGAACAGGGCGGACACTGAAGCTTTCTTT. It encodes CASGNRADTEAFF.

The rearrangement links TRBV7-9 to TRBJ1-1; D is uncertain. Trimming left V 5 bases short and J 6 bases short, with 7 bases between. Germline CDR1 reads SEHNR; CDR2 reads FQNEAQ (reference sequence). The CDR3 contains 11 residues. The CDR3 sequence is CASSQTSEAFF. In DNA form, the CDR3 reads TGTGCCAGCAGCCAGACATCTGAAGCTTTCTTT.

The J gene is TRBJ2-1, the V gene TRBV7-2; 16 positions agree with TRBD2. J lost 8 bases, V lost 4 bases, and 5 bases had no gene match. This CDR3 region has 16 residues. The germline CDR1 and CDR2 sequences are SGHTA and FQGNSA. CDR3 DNA: TGTGCCAGCAGCTCCGGGACTAGCGGGAGGGGCCATGAGCAGTTCTTC. Translated: CASSSGTSGRGHEQFF.